These 22 T cell receptor beta chains originate from one sample sequenced in a study of blood T cells in healthy people across ages. For the second PCR, which ran for about 7 to 11 cycles, a sample-barcoded 5' primer and a J-beta primer mix were used. From the 5' RACE reads, TCRdb called clonotypes with MiXCR, one entry per CDR3 protein. There are fewer than 2,000,000 distinct CDR3 sequences in the sample; about two fifths occur only once, and 23% lies in the top ten. The sequenced sample was blood. These receptors were taken from a human donor in good health.

This clonotype was detected only a few times. V and J are TRBV10-3 and TRBJ1-2; perhaps TRBD1 as D (6 bases). This CDR3 is 15 amino acids long. The germline V gene encodes CDR1 ENHRY and CDR2 SYGVKD. The V end was cut by 3 bases, the J end by 4 bases, with 15 bases between. CDR3 nucleotide sequence: TGTGCCATCAGTGACCCCTCAGGGGCGACCTATGGCTACACCTTC. Translation: CAISDPSGATYGYTF.

This clonotype was seen more than once but under ten times. The V call is TRBV14, the J call TRBJ2-3, with D possibly being TRBD2 (5 bases). The CDR3 extends over 15 amino acids. Germline V CDR1 and CDR2: SGHDN, FVKESK. Trimming shortened V by 2 bases and J by 1 base, and 10 bases separated the two germline ends. The CDR3, as DNA: TGTGCCAGCAGCCAACTAGGGAGAGGCACAGATACGCAGTATTTT. Protein sequence: CASSQLGRGTDTQYF.

This clonotype was recorded only once. The V gene is TRBV3-1, the J gene TRBJ2-1; 11 positions match TRBD2. V shed 1 base and J 5 bases; nucleotides not matched to a gene: 4. There are 16 residues in the CDR3. Germline V gene data show CDR1 as LGHDT and CDR2 as YNNKEL (reference sequence). The CDR3 protein is CASSQGTSGRNNEQFF. CDR3 sequence (DNA): TGTGCCAGCAGCCAAGGGACTAGCGGGCGAAACAATGAGCAGTTCTTC.

The chain recombines TRBV2 with TRBJ2-3; D call uncertain. Trimming removed 4 bases at V and 0 bases at J, with 14 bases between. The length of the CDR3 is 16 residues. CDR1 SNHLY and CDR2 FYNNEI come from the germline V gene. The CDR3 loop is CASSGFAGVSTDTQYF. CDR3 DNA: TGTGCCAGCAGTGGGTTCGCAGGAGTTAGCACAGATACGCAGTATTTT. The whole variable domain, filled in from reference TRBV2 and TRBJ2-3, reads EPEVTQTPSHQVTQMGQEVILRCVPISNHLYFYWYRQILGQKVEFLVSFYNNEISEKSEIFDDQFSVERPDGSNFTLKIRSTKLEDSAMYFCASSGFAGVSTDTQYFGPGTRLTVL.

This clonotype has just a few counts. This chain links TRBV6-6 with TRBJ1-1; no definite D call. Germline CDR1 reads MNHNY; CDR2 reads SVGAGI (reference sequence). Trimming stripped 8 bases from V and 1 base from J, with 11 bases between. This CDR3 is built from 13 residues. The CDR3 protein is CASRILGNTEAFF. The CDR3 nucleotides are TGTGCCAGCCGAATACTGGGGAACACTGAAGCTTTCTTT.

This clonotype has just a few counts. V and J are TRBV7-2 and TRBJ1-2, with D perhaps TRBD1 (5 bases). Germline CDR1 and CDR2: SGHTA and FQGNSA. CDR3 length equals 14 residues. Trimming pared 2 bases from V and 8 bases from J, leaving 15 bases between. The CDR3 region is CASSLPRREGGYTF. CDR3 bases: TGTGCCAGCAGCTTACCGCGCAGGGAAGGAGGCTACACCTTC. Full variable domain (outside the CDR3, taken from reference TRBV7-2 and TRBJ1-2): GAGVSQSPSNKVTEKGKDVELRCDPISGHTALYWYRQSLGQGLEFLIYFQGNSAPDKSGLPSDRFSAERTGGSVSTLTIQRTQQEDSAVYLCASSLPRREGGYTFGSGTRLTVV.

V is TRBV5-1 and J is TRBJ2-1, with TRBD1 identical over 9 bases. The germline V gene has CDR1 SGHRS and CDR2 YFSETQ. V gave up 4 bases and J gave up 7 bases; unmatched junction bases: 18. This CDR3 has 18 amino acids. The chain's CDR3 is CASSPTPRQGGSVNEQFF. The CDR3 bases are TGCGCCAGCAGCCCAACCCCTAGACAGGGGGGATCGGTGAATGAGCAGTTCTTC.

The gene calls are TRBV3-1 and TRBJ2-3; D remains unclear. CDR3 size: 12 residues. With 4 bases removed from V and 4 bases from J, the gap between germline ends came to 6 bases. Germline lookup yields CDR1 LGHDT and CDR2 YNNKEL (reference sequence). The CDR3: CASSRLPDTQYF. The CDR3 region has the DNA TGTGCCAGCAGCCGCCTCCCAGATACGCAGTATTTT.

This clonotype has a handful of counts. The gene calls are TRBV7-9 and TRBJ2-3; perhaps TRBD1 as D (5 bases). Germline lookup yields CDR1 SEHNR and CDR2 FQNEAQ (reference sequence). Trimming removed 8 bases at V and 1 base at J, with 16 bases between. The CDR3 sequence is 15 residues long. CDR3 in amino acids: CASSVKGLGTDTQYF. The CDR3 DNA is TGTGCCAGCTCCGTCAAGGGGTTGGGCACAGATACGCAGTATTTT.

This clonotype was observed a few times. V and J are TRBV11-2 and TRBJ2-7, with D unresolved. Germline lookup yields CDR1 SGHAT and CDR2 FQNNGV. CDR3 length: 12 residues. Trimming left V 5 bases short and J 12 bases short, with 17 bases between. CDR3 sequence (DNA): TGTGCCAGCAGCCTCCTCGACGGCCGACGGTACTTC. It specifies CASSLLDGRRYF.

V and J are TRBV7-2 and TRBJ1-5; the match to TRBD1 covers 8 bases. This CDR3 spans 15 amino acids. Germline V lookup: CDR1 SGHTA, CDR2 FQGNSA. Trimming removed 5 bases from V and 7 bases from J; junction bases left unmatched: 10. The CDR3 DNA follows: TGTGCCAGCAGCCCCCGGACAGGGACGGGACAGCCCCAGCATTTT. Amino acid sequence: CASSPRTGTGQPQHF.

For the CDR3, the DNA is TGTGCCAGCAGCCTGGGACTAGCGGGGTGGGGCATTCAGTACTTC. Translating gives CASSLGLAGWGIQYF. V usage is TRBV12-3 or TRBV12-4 and J usage is TRBJ2-4, with 13 bases fitting TRBD2. Germline trimming cut 6 bases from V and 9 bases from J; bases unmatched to any gene: 8. The CDR3 has 15 residues.

This clonotype occurred a few times. This chain uses TRBV4-1 with TRBJ2-1, with 12 bases lining up with TRBD2. V lost 2 bases and J lost 4; bases outside the gene matches: 6. The CDR3 is 17 amino acids. Germline CDR1 is MGHRA and CDR2 is YSYEKL. Written as DNA, the CDR3 is TGCGCCAGCAGCCAAAGAACTAGCGGGGGGACTTACAATGAGCAGTTCTTC. Translated: CASSQRTSGGTYNEQFF.

This clonotype was counted once. The chain couples TRBV3-1 to TRBJ2-2; D remains unclear. The CDR3 is made up of 16 amino acids. Germline assignment: CDR1 LGHDT and CDR2 YNNKEL (reference sequence). V was cut by 1 base and J by 0 bases, with 9 bases left in between. CDR3 nucleotide sequence: TGTGCCAGCAGCCAAGGGTTGCCGTCGAACACCGGGGAGCTGTTTTTT. Translation: CASSQGLPSNTGELFF.

The rearrangement joins TRBV5-1 to TRBJ2-1; a possible D gene is TRBD1 (6 bases). Germline-derived CDR1 and CDR2 are SGHRS and YFSETQ. CDR3 length: 14 residues. V gave up 2 bases and J gave up 6 bases, with 12 bases separating them. CDR3 DNA: TGCGCCAGCAGCTTCGGGACACTTTCCAATGAGCAGTTCTTC. Protein product: CASSFGTLSNEQFF. The full variable domain, in which reference TRBV5-1 and TRBJ2-1 provide the parts outside the CDR3, is KAGVTQTPRYLIKTRGQQVTLSCSPISGHRSVSWYQQTPGQGLQFLFEYFSETQRNKGNFPGRFSGRQFSNSRSEMNVSTLELGDSALYLCASSFGTLSNEQFFGPGTRLTVL.

J is TRBJ2-5 and V is TRBV2; D gene unclear. This CDR3 is built from 14 residues. Germline V gives CDR1 SNHLY, CDR2 FYNNEI. V was trimmed by 7 bases and J by 0 bases, leaving 12 bases between them. CDR3 nucleotide sequence: TGTGCCAGCATGGCATATAAGCACCAAGAGACCCAGTACTTC. Encoded protein: CASMAYKHQETQYF. Full variable domain (remainder filled in from reference TRBV2 and TRBJ2-5): EPEVTQTPSHQVTQMGQEVILRCVPISNHLYFYWYRQILGQKVEFLVSFYNNEISEKSEIFDDQFSVERPDGSNFTLKIRSTKLEDSAMYFCASMAYKHQETQYFGPGTRLLVL.

The chain uses TRBV5-4 and TRBJ2-1, with 14 bases lining up with TRBD2. Germline V gene data show CDR1 as SGHNT and CDR2 as YYREEE (reference sequence). The CDR3 totals 15 residues. V lost 4 bases to trimming and J lost 9 bases; unmatched junction nucleotides: 6. CDR3 sequence: CASSQGLAGAVEQFF. CDR3 in DNA: TGTGCCAGCAGCCAGGGACTAGCGGGAGCAGTTGAGCAGTTCTTC.

The rearrangement joins TRBV20-1 to TRBJ2-3, with D perhaps being TRBD1 or TRBD2 (7 bases each). This CDR3 has 14 residues. Germline CDR1 reads DFQATT; CDR2 reads SNEGSKA (reference sequence). V lost 5 bases to trimming and J lost 6 bases, with 18 bases between them. CDR3: CSAQGRGREDTQYF. CDR3 DNA: TGCAGTGCTCAAGGCAGGGGGAGGGAGGATACGCAGTATTTT.

This chain links TRBV20-1 with TRBJ1-5, with 7 bases that match TRBD1. Germline values: CDR1 DFQATT, CDR2 SNEGSKA (reference sequence). The CDR3 loop spans 15 amino acids. J gave up 1 base and V 4 bases, and 7 bases lay outside the gene matches. The CDR3 sequence is CSAIIPGGSNQPQHF. The CDR3 nucleotides are TGCAGTGCTATTATACCAGGGGGGAGCAATCAGCCCCAGCATTTT.

The chain carries TRBV7-9 and TRBJ2-1; 7 positions match TRBD1. The V gene end was trimmed by 3 bases and the J gene end by 7 bases; junction bases not matched to a gene: 12. Per the germline V gene, CDR1 is SEHNR and CDR2 is FQNEAQ (reference sequence). The CDR3 runs to 16 residues. The CDR3 DNA is TGTGCCAGCAGCTTGTTACAGGGGCCACTTGTGAATGAGCAGTTCTTC. Translated: CASSLLQGPLVNEQFF.

This clonotype showed up just a few times. The chain combines TRBV20-1 with TRBJ2-3, with D hard to call. V lost 4 bases, J lost 5 bases, and 13 bases lay in between. Germline assignment: CDR1 DFQATT and CDR2 SNEGSKA (reference sequence). This CDR3 is 13 amino acids long. The CDR3 nucleotides read TGCAGTGCTACAAATCCGGATCAAGATACGCAGTATTTT. Protein: CSATNPDQDTQYF.

This chain joins TRBV5-6 and TRBJ2-5; TRBD2 agrees at 11 bases. The V gene end was trimmed by 0 bases and the J gene end by 7 bases; junction bases not matched to a gene: 5. Germline CDR1 reads SGHDT; CDR2 reads YYEEEE. The CDR3 is 15 amino acids. The CDR3 is CASSLAGLAEWTQYF. CDR3 bases: TGTGCCAGCAGCTTGGCGGGACTAGCGGAGTGGACCCAGTACTTC.